Below, one TCR beta chain is given with its context. V lost 4 bases and J lost 0; bases outside the gene matches: 9. The CDR3 length is 16 residues. Germline CDR1 MNHNY, CDR2 SVGAGI (reference sequence). These data come from a study of shared clonotypes between healthy human individuals. Measured with immunoSEQ multiplex PCR; TCRdb has only the in-frame clones, and not every one. Among around 1,900,000 clones, roughly 93% were seen once, and the ten largest hold 1.5% to 2%. Selected positively for CCR7 and CD45RO-negative, naive CD8 cells excluded terminally differentiated effector memory CD45RA+ cells.

The receptor comes from a man younger than 30 in good health. Some clones in this sample may be carry-over from other donors' samples. The V and J genes are TRBV6-6 and TRBJ2-7, with 7 bases matching TRBD1. Sequencing was performed on naive CD8+ T cells from PBMCs. DNA of the CDR3: TGTGCCAGCAGTTGGACCCACAGGGGTAACTCCTACGAGCAGTACTTC. Translation gives CASSWTHRGNSYEQYF.